The 25 T cell receptor beta chains presented below share a single source sample, sequenced in a study of CD4+ T cells in melanoma. Method: immunoSEQ multiplex PCR; TCRdb's copy keeps in-frame clones and lacks some. The sample includes 18,000 or so clones, about 84% seen only once; the top ten take roughly 5.2%. The material sequenced was cells from a culture (not recorded whether cultured in vitro). These receptors were obtained from a human donor with melanoma.

The rearrangement joins TRBV9 to TRBJ2-7; possible D gene TRBD1, 5 bases. The V end was cut by 4 bases, the J end by 2 bases, with 16 bases between. There are 15 residues in the CDR3. Germline V gives CDR1 SGDLS, CDR2 YYNGEE. CDR3 residues: CASSPTFEGAYEQYF. CDR3 sequence (DNA): TGTGCCAGCAGCCCGACCTTCGAAGGGGCCTACGAGCAGTACTTC.

CDR3 in amino acids: CATRIPDGYGYTF. CDR3 in DNA: TGTGCCACAAGAATACCGGACGGCTATGGCTACACCTTC. The chain has TRBV28 and TRBJ1-2; D gene unclear. The V end was cut by 10 bases, the J end by 4 bases, with 16 bases between. From germline, CDR1 is MDHEN and CDR2 SYDVKM. The CDR3 has 13 amino acids.

The sample holds one count of this clone. The chain recombines TRBV19 with TRBJ1-4; no clear D gene. Trimming removed 4 bases at V and 4 bases at J, with 7 bases between. The CDR3 sequence is 13 residues long. CDR1 LNHDA and CDR2 SQIVND come from the germline V gene (reference sequence). The chain's CDR3 is CASSRADNEKLFF. In nucleotides, the CDR3 is TGTGCCAGTAGTAGGGCGGATAATGAAAAACTGTTTTTT.

The genes are TRBV5-1 and TRBJ1-1; D uncertain. CDR3 size: 13 residues. The V and J ends lost 1 base and 2 bases respectively, with 6 bases between them. The germline V gene encodes CDR1 SGHRS and CDR2 YFSETQ. DNA for the CDR3: TGCGCCAGCAGCTTGAAATCTAACACTGAAGCTTTCTTT. Amino acid sequence: CASSLKSNTEAFF.

This sequence joins TRBV6-5 and TRBJ1-1; no definite D call. The germline V gene has CDR1 MNHEY and CDR2 SVGAGI. The CDR3 length is 13 residues. V was clipped by 2 bases and J by 4 bases, with 8 bases between them. The CDR3 sequence is CASSYHRSTEAFF. DNA for the CDR3: TGTGCCAGCAGTTACCATAGGAGCACTGAAGCTTTCTTT.

This chain uses TRBV27 with TRBJ1-1; 7 bases fit TRBD1. CDR1 MNHEY and CDR2 SMNVEV come from the germline V gene (reference sequence). With 3 bases clipped from V and 1 base from J, the junction kept 5 bases outside the gene matches. The CDR3 covers 15 residues. Written as DNA, the CDR3 is TGTGCCAGCAGTTTTCGACAGGGACCGAACACTGAAGCTTTCTTT. Translation: CASSFRQGPNTEAFF.

J is TRBJ2-1 and V is TRBV11-2; tentatively, D is TRBD1 (6 bases). The ends were cut back, 0 bases at V and 8 bases at J, with 14 bases in the middle. The CDR3 loop spans 15 amino acids. Germline lookup yields CDR1 SGHAT and CDR2 FQNNGV. The CDR3 loop reads CASSLDLSGAYEQFF. CDR3 sequence (DNA): TGTGCCAGCAGCTTAGATCTATCAGGGGCATATGAGCAGTTCTTC.

The rearrangement links TRBV10-3 to TRBJ1-4, with a weak D call TRBD1 (6 bases). CDR3 length: 12 amino acids. Germline loops: CDR1 ENHRY, CDR2 SYGVKD. The V and J ends lost 2 bases and 8 bases respectively, with 6 bases between them. CDR3 residues: CAISETGEKLFF. CDR3 nucleotides: TGTGCCATCAGTGAGACAGGGGAAAAACTGTTTTTT.

The rearrangement uses TRBV5-1 and TRBJ2-3; tentatively, D is TRBD1 (6 bases). Germline V gene sequence: CDR1 SGHRS, CDR2 YFSETQ. This CDR3 region has 17 residues. Between the trimmed V and J ends, which lost 8 bases and 0 bases, there was a span of 22 bases. The CDR3 DNA reads TGCGCCAGTCATACAGGGAACAGGGTAGCCAGCACAGATACGCAGTATTTT. Translation gives CASHTGNRVASTDTQYF.

This rearrangement joins TRBV9 to TRBJ2-7; a weak D match, TRBD2 (5 bases). This CDR3 region has 17 residues. Germline loops: CDR1 SGDLS, CDR2 YYNGEE. Trimming cost V 0 bases and J 4 bases, with 20 bases left between them. CDR3 loop: CASSVGPGFGLGYEQYF. In DNA form, the CDR3 reads TGTGCCAGCAGCGTAGGCCCGGGGTTCGGCTTGGGATACGAGCAGTACTTC.

J is TRBJ1-4 and V is TRBV4-1; TRBD1 is a possible D gene (6 bases). The CDR3 is 16 residues long. Deletions cut 5 bases from V and 3 bases from J, with 16 bases between. The germline V gene encodes CDR1 MGHRA and CDR2 YSYEKL. CDR3 DNA sequence: TGCGCCAGCAGCTCCCTTGCAGGACAGTCTAATGAAAAACTGTTTTTT. Translated, it gives CASSSLAGQSNEKLFF.

This clone has just a few counts. V and J are TRBV6-1 and TRBJ1-5; TRBD1 matches 9 bases. This CDR3 contains 16 residues. The V gene's germline CDR1 is MNHNS and CDR2 SASEGT. V trimming: 2 bases; J trimming: 1 base; junction bases outside the gene matches: 3. CDR3 sequence (DNA): TGTGCCAGCAGTGAAAAAGGACAGGGGAGCAATCAGCCCCAGCATTTT. Its translation: CASSEKGQGSNQPQHF.

This clone showed up just a few times. The chain has TRBV5-1 and TRBJ1-2; D call uncertain. The CDR3 sequence is 15 residues long. Germline CDR1 and CDR2: SGHRS and YFSETQ. V lost 0 bases, J lost 4 bases, and 13 bases lay in between. The CDR3 DNA is TGCGCCAGCAGCTTGGCCAGCACCGGGCCCTATGGCTACACCTTC. Amino acid sequence: CASSLASTGPYGYTF.

The genes are TRBV27 and TRBJ2-7; possible D gene TRBD2, 5 bases. The V end was cut by 6 bases, the J end by 0 bases, with 12 bases between. CDR3 length: 14 amino acids. Germline V gene lookup returns CDR1 MNHEY and CDR2 SMNVEV (reference sequence). CDR3 residues: CASRATKSSYEQYF. DNA for the CDR3: TGTGCCAGCAGGGCGACTAAAAGCTCCTACGAGCAGTACTTC.

The V gene is TRBV6-1, the J gene TRBJ1-2; weak D call: TRBD1 (5 bases). V shed 4 bases and J shed 4 bases, with 22 bases lying between them. This CDR3 has 17 amino acids. CDR1 is MNHNS, CDR2 SASEGT, per germline. CDR3 residues: CASSGGGEDNRPYGYTF. The CDR3 DNA reads as TGTGCCAGCAGTGGGGGAGGGGAGGATAATAGACCCTATGGCTACACCTTC.

This chain connects TRBV5-1 to TRBJ1-3; D gene ambiguous. Trimming left V 1 base short and J 0 bases short, with 8 bases between. Germline assignment: CDR1 SGHRS and CDR2 YFSETQ. The CDR3 loop spans 15 amino acids. The CDR3 spells CASSLNQNSGNTIYF. The CDR3 nucleotides are TGCGCCAGCAGCTTGAACCAGAACTCTGGAAACACCATATATTTT.

V gene TRBV11-2 combines with J gene TRBJ2-5; tentative D call: TRBD2 (5 bases). Germline V gene sequence: CDR1 SGHAT, CDR2 FQNNGV. The CDR3 is made up of 15 amino acids. V lost 5 bases, J lost 5 bases, and 18 bases lay in between. CDR3 region: CASSRSGSSRETQYF. The CDR3 nucleotides read TGTGCCAGCAGCCGCTCGGGATCTAGCCGGGAGACCCAGTACTTC.

J is TRBJ2-7 and V is TRBV10-3, with 7 nucleotides matching TRBD1. The CDR3 has 13 amino acids. The germline V gene has CDR1 ENHRY and CDR2 SYGVKD. Trimming at V came to 6 bases and at J to 4 bases, leaving 6 bases not matched to a gene. The CDR3 here is CAISPTGLYEQYF. CDR3 coding DNA: TGTGCCATCAGCCCGACAGGGTTGTACGAGCAGTACTTC.

This rearrangement joins TRBV9 to TRBJ2-7; the D is unclear. Germline V gene data show CDR1 as SGDLS and CDR2 as YYNGEE. The CDR3 covers 14 residues. V was trimmed by 3 bases and J by 6 bases, leaving 16 bases between them. The CDR3 here is CASSEFPLGREQYF. The CDR3 DNA reads TGTGCCAGCAGCGAGTTCCCCTTAGGCCGCGAGCAGTACTTC. Full variable domain (rest looked up from reference TRBV9 and TRBJ2-7): DSGVTQTPKHLITATGQRVTLRCSPRSGDLSVYWYQQSLDQGLQFLIQYYNGEERAKGNILERFSAQQFPDLHSELNLSSLELGDSALYFCASSEFPLGREQYFGPGTRLTVT.

As DNA, the CDR3 is TGTGCCATCAGGTTAGCTGGGGCCAACGTCCTGACTTTC. Translated: CAIRLAGANVLTF. This chain links TRBV10-3 with TRBJ2-6; no clear D. Germline CDR1 and CDR2: ENHRY and SYGVKD. This CDR3 contains 13 residues. V lost 6 bases to trimming and J lost 2 bases, with 5 bases between them.

V gene TRBV5-1 combines with J gene TRBJ2-1; 7 bases map to TRBD2. Germline V gene lookup returns CDR1 SGHRS and CDR2 YFSETQ. J lost 1 base, V lost 1 base, and 8 bases had no gene match. The CDR3 sequence is 17 residues long. CDR3: CASSLKLLAVSYNEQFF. In DNA, the CDR3 is TGCGCCAGCAGCTTGAAGCTTCTAGCGGTTTCCTACAATGAGCAGTTCTTC. Full variable domain (missing parts from reference TRBV5-1 and TRBJ2-1): KAGVTQTPRYLIKTRGQQVTLSCSPISGHRSVSWYQQTPGQGLQFLFEYFSETQRNKGNFPGRFSGRQFSNSRSEMNVSTLELGDSALYLCASSLKLLAVSYNEQFFGPGTRLTVL.

The chain joins TRBV7-3 to TRBJ1-6, with D tentatively TRBD1 (5 bases). Germline loops: CDR1 SGHTA, CDR2 FQGTGA. CDR3 length equals 13 residues. Trimming left V 6 bases short and J 10 bases short, with 13 bases between. CDR3 protein: CASSSRVGSPLHF. In nucleotides, the CDR3 is TGTGCCAGCAGTAGCAGGGTCGGGTCACCCCTCCACTTT.

The gene calls are TRBV20-1 and TRBJ2-5, with D hard to call. Trimming removed 3 bases at V and 4 bases at J, with 6 bases between. The CDR3 runs to 11 residues. Germline V gives CDR1 DFQATT, CDR2 SNEGSKA (reference sequence). The CDR3 nucleotides are TGCAGTGCTAGGTCAGGAGAGACCCAGTACTTC. It encodes CSARSGETQYF.

The V and J genes are TRBV11-1 and TRBJ2-7; D remains ambiguous. Germline lookup yields CDR1 SGHAT and CDR2 FQDESV (reference sequence). CDR3 length equals 12 residues. Trimming stripped 5 bases from V and 7 bases from J, with 12 bases between. CDR3 nucleotide sequence: TGTGCCAGCAGCCCACAGTACGGGGAGCAGTACTTC. Translation gives CASSPQYGEQYF.

This rearrangement joins TRBV4-2 to TRBJ1-4; a weak D match, TRBD1 (6 bases). Germline loops: CDR1 LGHNA, CDR2 YNFKEQ. V was clipped by 4 bases and J by 4 bases, with 19 bases between them. CDR3 length: 17 residues. The chain's CDR3 is CASSREGVIVGNEKLFF. CDR3 in DNA: TGTGCCAGCAGCCGGGAGGGGGTCATCGTGGGTAATGAAAAACTGTTTTTT.